The clone carrying this TCR beta chain was picked up many times. TCRdb fed the 5' RACE reads into MiXCR, producing one record per CDR3 protein. The table has about 40,000 distinct CDR3 sequences, around 4.5% seen once; the top ten hold around 4.9%. CDR3 length: 14 amino acids. Germline V gene data show CDR1 as MNHNS and CDR2 as SASEGT. With 5 bases removed from V and 4 bases from J, the gap between germline ends came to 14 bases. This sample is drawn from a study of early T cells in non-severe SARS-CoV-2 infection. Study in general: Whole-blood bulk RNA, unsorted, was sequenced, and chains were unpaired.

The TCR comes from an adult who was a healthcare worker with PCR-confirmed SARS-CoV-2 infection or an uninfected control (not recorded which). The rearrangement links TRBV6-1 to TRBJ1-2; tentative D call: TRBD1 (5 bases). Sequences were obtained from whole blood. CDR3 protein: CASSRLGVTYGYTF. The CDR3 DNA reads as TGTGCCAGCAGTAGATTAGGGGTTACCTATGGCTACACCTTC.